This T cell receptor beta chain was observed in a study of T cell responses to AZD1222 COVID-19 vaccine. Concerning this clone: As yet, its antigen is unknown.

Trimming left V 1 base short and J 0 bases short, with 7 bases between. CDR3 length: 14 amino acids. Germline CDR1 reads MDHEN; CDR2 reads SYDVKM. Clones were sequenced by immunoSEQ multiplex PCR, and TCRdb holds only the in-frame ones, with some missing. The sample consists of 95,000 to 150,000 clones, approximately 90% of them appearing once. Findings and caveats of the study: Spike-specific TCR breadth and depth were elevated following two AZD1222 doses. Clonal diversity was possibly underestimated, and the donors were mostly white British, with more females.

The chain has TRBV28 and TRBJ2-7, with D uncertain. This sample comprised peripheral blood, obtained on day 0 of AZD1222 vaccination. This clonotype was sampled from an adult in good health. The DNA of the CDR3 is TGTGCCAGCAGTTTATCCTTAAACTCCTACGAGCAGTACTTC. Amino acid sequence: CASSLSLNSYEQYF. The variable domain in full, completed from reference TRBV28 and TRBJ2-7, reads DVKVTQSSRYLVKRTGEKVFLECVQDMDHENMFWYRQDPGLGLRLIYFSYDVKMKEKGDIPEGYSVSREKKERFSLILESASTNQTSMYLCASSLSLNSYEQYFGPGTRLTVT.